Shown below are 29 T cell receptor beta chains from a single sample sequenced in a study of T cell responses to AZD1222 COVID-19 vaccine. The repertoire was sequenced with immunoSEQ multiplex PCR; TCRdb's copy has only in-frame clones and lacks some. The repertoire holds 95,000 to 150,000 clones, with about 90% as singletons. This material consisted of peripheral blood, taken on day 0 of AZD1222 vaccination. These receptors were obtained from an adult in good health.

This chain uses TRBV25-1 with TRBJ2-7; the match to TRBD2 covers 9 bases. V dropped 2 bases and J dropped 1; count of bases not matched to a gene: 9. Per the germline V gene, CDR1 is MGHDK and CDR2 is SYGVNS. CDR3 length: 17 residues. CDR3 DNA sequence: TGTGCCAGCAGTGAAGGGTCAAGCGGGAGGACTTCCTACGAGCAGTACTTC. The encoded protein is CASSEGSSGRTSYEQYF.

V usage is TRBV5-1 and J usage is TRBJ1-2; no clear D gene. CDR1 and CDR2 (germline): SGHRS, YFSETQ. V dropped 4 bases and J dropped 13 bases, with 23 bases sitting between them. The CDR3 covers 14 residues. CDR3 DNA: TGCGCCAGCAGCAGCCCCGATAATGCCTTGCCATTCACCTTC. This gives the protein CASSSPDNALPFTF. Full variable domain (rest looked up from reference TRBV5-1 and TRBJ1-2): KAGVTQTPRYLIKTRGQQVTLSCSPISGHRSVSWYQQTPGQGLQFLFEYFSETQRNKGNFPGRFSGRQFSNSRSEMNVSTLELGDSALYLCASSSPDNALPFTFGSGTRLTVV.

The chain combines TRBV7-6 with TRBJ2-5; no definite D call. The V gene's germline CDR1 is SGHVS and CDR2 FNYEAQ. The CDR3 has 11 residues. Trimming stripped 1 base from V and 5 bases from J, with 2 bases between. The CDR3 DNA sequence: TGTGCCAGCAGCTTAGTTGAGACCCAGTACTTC. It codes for CASSLVETQYF.

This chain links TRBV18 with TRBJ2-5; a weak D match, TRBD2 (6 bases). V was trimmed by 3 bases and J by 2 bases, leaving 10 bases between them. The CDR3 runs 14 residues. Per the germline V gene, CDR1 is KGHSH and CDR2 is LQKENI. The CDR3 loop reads CASSPNGGQETQYF. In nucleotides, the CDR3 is TGTGCCAGCTCACCCAACGGAGGGCAAGAGACCCAGTACTTC.

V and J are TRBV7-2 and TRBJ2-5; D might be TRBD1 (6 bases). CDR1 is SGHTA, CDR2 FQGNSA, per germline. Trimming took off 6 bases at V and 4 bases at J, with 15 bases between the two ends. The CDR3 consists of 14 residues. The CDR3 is CASSRQGSGETQYF. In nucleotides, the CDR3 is TGTGCCAGCAGTCGGCAGGGGTCCGGAGAGACCCAGTACTTC.

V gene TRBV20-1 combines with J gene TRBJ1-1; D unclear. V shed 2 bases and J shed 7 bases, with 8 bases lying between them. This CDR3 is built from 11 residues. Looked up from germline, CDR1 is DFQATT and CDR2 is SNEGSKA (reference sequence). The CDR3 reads CSARRAIEAFF. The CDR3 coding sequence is TGCAGTGCTAGACGTGCTATTGAAGCTTTCTTT.

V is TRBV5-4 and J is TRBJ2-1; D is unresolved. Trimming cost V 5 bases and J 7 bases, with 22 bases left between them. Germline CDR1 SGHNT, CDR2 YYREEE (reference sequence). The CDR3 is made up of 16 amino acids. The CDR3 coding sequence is TGTGCCAGCAGTATCTTGTTGGGTCTTAGTGGGAATGAGCAGTTCTTC. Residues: CASSILLGLSGNEQFF.

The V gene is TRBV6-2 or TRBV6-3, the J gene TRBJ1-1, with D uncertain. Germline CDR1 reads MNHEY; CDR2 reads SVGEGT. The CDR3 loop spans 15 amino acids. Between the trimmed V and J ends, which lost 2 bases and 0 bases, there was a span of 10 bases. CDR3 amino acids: CASSYDIFMNTEAFF. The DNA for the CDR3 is TGTGCCAGCAGTTACGACATTTTTATGAACACTGAAGCTTTCTTT.

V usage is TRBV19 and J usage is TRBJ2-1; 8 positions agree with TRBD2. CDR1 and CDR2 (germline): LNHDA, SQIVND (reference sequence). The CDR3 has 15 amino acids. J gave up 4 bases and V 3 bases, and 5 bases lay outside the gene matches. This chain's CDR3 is CASSMGSSGYNEQFF. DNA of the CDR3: TGTGCCAGTAGTATGGGGTCTAGCGGGTACAATGAGCAGTTCTTC.

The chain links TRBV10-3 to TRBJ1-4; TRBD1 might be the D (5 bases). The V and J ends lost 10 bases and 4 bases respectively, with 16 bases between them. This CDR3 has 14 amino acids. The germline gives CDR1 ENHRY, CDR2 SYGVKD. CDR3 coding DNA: TGTGCCACCAGAACGACAGAAAATAATGAAAAACTGTTTTTT. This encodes CATRTTENNEKLFF.

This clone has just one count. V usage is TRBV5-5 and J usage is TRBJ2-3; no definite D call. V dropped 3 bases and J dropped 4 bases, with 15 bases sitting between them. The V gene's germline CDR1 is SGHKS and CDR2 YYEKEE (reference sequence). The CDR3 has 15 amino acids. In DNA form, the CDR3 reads TGTGCCAGCAGCTCCCGGATCCCTTCTCCAGATACGCAGTATTTT. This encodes CASSSRIPSPDTQYF.

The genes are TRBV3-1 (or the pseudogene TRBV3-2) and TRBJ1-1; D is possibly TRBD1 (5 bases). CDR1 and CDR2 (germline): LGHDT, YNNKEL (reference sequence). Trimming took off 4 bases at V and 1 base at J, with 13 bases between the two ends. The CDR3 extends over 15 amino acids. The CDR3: CASSPGRDQNTEAFF. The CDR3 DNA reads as TGTGCCAGCAGCCCGGGACGGGATCAGAACACTGAAGCTTTCTTT.

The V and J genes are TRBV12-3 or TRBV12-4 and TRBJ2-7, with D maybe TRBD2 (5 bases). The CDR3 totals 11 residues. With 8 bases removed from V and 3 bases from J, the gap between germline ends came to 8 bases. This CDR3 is CASQDYYEQYF. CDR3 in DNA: TGTGCCAGCCAAGACTACTACGAGCAGTACTTC.

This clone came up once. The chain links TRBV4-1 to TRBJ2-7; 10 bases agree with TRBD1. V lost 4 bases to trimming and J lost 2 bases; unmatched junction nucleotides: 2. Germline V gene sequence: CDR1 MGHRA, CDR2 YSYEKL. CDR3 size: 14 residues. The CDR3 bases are TGCGCCAGCAGCCCCGGACAGGGGGCCTACGAGCAGTACTTC. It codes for CASSPGQGAYEQYF.

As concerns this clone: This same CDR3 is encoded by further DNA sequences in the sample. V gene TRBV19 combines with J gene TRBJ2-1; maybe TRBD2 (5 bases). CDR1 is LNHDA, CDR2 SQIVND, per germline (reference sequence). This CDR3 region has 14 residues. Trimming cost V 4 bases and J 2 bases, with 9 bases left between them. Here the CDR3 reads CASSNRGAYNEQFF. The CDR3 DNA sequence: TGTGCCAGTAGTAACCGGGGTGCCTACAATGAGCAGTTCTTC.

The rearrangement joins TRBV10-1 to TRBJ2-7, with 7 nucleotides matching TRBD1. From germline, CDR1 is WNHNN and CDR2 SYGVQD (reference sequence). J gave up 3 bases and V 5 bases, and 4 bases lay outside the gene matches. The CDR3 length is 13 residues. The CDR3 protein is CASSNAGGYEQYF. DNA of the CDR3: TGCGCCAGCAGTAACGCAGGGGGCTACGAGCAGTACTTC.

Here the CDR3 reads CATFRGGNTEAFF. For the CDR3, the DNA is TGTGCCACCTTCCGCGGGGGGAACACTGAAGCTTTCTTT. The chain combines TRBV6-6 with TRBJ1-1, with D possibly matching TRBD1 (5 bases). Germline V gives CDR1 MNHNY, CDR2 SVGAGI (reference sequence). V gave up 10 bases and J gave up 1 base, with 13 bases separating them. This CDR3 comprises 13 residues.

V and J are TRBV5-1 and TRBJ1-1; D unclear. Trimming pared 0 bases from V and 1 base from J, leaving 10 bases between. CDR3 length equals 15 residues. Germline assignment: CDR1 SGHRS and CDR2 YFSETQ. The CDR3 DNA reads TGCGCCAGCAGCTTGGTATTACGGGGGAACACTGAAGCTTTCTTT. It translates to CASSLVLRGNTEAFF.

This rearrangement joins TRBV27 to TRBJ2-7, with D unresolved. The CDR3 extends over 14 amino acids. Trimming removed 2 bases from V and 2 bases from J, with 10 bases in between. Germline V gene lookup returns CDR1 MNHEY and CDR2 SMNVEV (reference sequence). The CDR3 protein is CASSLSDKPYEQYF. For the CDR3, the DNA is TGTGCCAGCAGTTTAAGTGACAAGCCCTACGAGCAGTACTTC.

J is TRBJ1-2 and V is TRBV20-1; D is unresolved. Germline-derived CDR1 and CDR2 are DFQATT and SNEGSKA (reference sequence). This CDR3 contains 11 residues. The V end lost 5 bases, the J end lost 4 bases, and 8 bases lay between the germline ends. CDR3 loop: CSARAAYGYTF. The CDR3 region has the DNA TGCAGTGCTCGGGCTGCCTATGGCTACACCTTC.

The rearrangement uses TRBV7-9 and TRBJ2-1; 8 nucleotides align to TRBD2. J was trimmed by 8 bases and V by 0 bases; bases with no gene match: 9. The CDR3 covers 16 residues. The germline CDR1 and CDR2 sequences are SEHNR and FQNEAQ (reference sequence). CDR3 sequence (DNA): TGTGCCAGCAGCTTAGCGGTAGCGGGGCGGTCGGATGAGCAGTTCTTC. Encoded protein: CASSLAVAGRSDEQFF.

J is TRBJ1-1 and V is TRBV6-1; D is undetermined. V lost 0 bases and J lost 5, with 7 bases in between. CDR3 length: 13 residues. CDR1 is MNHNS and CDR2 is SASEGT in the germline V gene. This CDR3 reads CASSEASLTEAFF. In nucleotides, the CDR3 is TGTGCCAGCAGTGAAGCCTCATTGACTGAAGCTTTCTTT.

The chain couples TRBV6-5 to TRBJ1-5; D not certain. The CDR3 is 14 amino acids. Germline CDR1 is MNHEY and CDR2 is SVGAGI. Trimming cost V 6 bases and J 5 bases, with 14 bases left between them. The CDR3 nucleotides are TGTGCCAGCAGAAAGGGCCAAGGCGATCAGCCCCAGCATTTT. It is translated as CASRKGQGDQPQHF.

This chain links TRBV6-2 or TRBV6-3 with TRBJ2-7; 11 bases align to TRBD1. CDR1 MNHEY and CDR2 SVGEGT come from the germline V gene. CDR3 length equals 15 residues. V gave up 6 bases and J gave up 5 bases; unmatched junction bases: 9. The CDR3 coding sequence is TGTGCCAGCAGCTCTCCGGACAGGGGGCTCCACGAGCAGTACTTC. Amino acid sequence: CASSSPDRGLHEQYF.

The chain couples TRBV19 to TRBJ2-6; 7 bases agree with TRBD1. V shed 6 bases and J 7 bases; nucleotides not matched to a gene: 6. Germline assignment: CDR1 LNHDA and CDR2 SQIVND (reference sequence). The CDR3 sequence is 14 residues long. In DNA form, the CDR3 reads TGTGCCAGTAGCCAGGGGGTGAGAGCCAACGTCCTGACTTTC. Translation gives CASSQGVRANVLTF.

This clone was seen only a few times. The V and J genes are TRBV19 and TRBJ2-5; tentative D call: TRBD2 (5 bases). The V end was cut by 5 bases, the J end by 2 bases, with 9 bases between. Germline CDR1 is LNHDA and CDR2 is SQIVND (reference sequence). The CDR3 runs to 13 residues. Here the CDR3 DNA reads TGTGCCAGTAGTTCAGCGGCTCAAGAGACCCAGTACTTC. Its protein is CASSSAAQETQYF.

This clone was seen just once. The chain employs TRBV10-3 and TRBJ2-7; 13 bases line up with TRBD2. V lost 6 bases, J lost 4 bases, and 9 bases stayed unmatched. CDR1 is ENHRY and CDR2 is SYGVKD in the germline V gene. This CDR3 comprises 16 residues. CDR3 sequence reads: CAISPTSGRASYEQYF. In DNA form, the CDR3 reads TGTGCCATCAGCCCAACTAGCGGGAGGGCCTCGTACGAGCAGTACTTC.

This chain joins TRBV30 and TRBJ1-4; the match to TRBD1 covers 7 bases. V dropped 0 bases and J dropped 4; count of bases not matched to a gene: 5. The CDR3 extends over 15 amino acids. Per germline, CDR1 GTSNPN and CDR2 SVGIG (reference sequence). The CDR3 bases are TGTGCCTGGAGTGTAGGGGGCACCTATAATGAAAAACTGTTTTTT. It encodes CAWSVGGTYNEKLFF. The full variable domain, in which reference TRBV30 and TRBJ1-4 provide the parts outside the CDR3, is SQTIHQWPATLVQPVGSPLSLECTVEGTSNPNLYWYRQAAGRGLQLLFYSVGIGQISSEVPQNLSASRPQDRQFILSSKKLLLSDSGFYLCAWSVGGTYNEKLFFGSGTQLSVL.

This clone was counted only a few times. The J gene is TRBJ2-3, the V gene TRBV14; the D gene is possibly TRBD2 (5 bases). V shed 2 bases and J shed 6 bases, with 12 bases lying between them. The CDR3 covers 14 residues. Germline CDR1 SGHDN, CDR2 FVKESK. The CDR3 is CASSQPGSKDTQYF. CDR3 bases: TGTGCCAGCAGCCAACCGGGGTCGAAGGATACGCAGTATTTT.